This TCR beta chain is from a study of response to subunit inactivated influenza vaccine. Study-wide results and limits: Few additional T cells are recruited per seasonal influenza vaccination, authors suggested.

TCRdb re-called the RT-PCR reads with MiXCR, one entry per CDR3 protein. The table includes 150,000 to 200,000 distinct CDR3 sequences, approximately 12% detected once. In its sample, this clonotype was seen a few times. What it recognizes is unknown. CDR1 and CDR2 from the germline V gene are GTSNPN and SVGIG (reference sequence). The CDR3 extends over 12 amino acids. V gave up 6 bases and J gave up 2 bases, with 11 bases separating them. These same records also appear under a second study, on T cells expressing NK-cell markers. This second study says: With UMIs, 5'RACE template switching was used to make TCR beta cDNA. Sorted CD3+CD56-NKG2C+, CD3+CD56+NKG2C- and CD3+CD56+NKG2C+ T cells were the source of the TCR beta repertoires.

The sequencing here drew on CD8+ T cells sorted from PBMCs, taken approximately 13 days after vaccination. The rearrangement links TRBV30 to TRBJ2-7, with D maybe TRBD1 (6 bases). The clonotype originates from a middle-aged man who received an inactivated influenza vaccine. The CDR3 DNA follows: TGTGCCTGTCAGGGGATTCCCTACGAGCAGTACTTC. Amino acids: CACQGIPYEQYF.